These 31 T cell receptor beta chains share one sample of origin, sequenced in a study of CD8+ T cells in alopecia areata. Sequencing used cDNA as its template, made by extracting RNA and reverse transcribing it. Here immunoSEQ multiplex PCR was the method, and the copy in TCRdb shows in-frame clones only, minus some. The sample has 90,000 to 150,000 clones; roughly two fifths are singletons. The sequencing input was CD4+ T cells sorted from blood. These receptor sequences come from a human donor with alopecia areata.

The rearrangement joins TRBV10-3 to TRBJ2-7; 7 bases are shared with TRBD1. The CDR3 is 14 residues long. Trimming at V came to 6 bases and at J to 0 bases, leaving 5 bases not matched to a gene. Germline V gene sequence: CDR1 ENHRY, CDR2 SYGVKD. The CDR3 is CAISSDRDSYEQYF. The CDR3 region has the DNA TGTGCCATCAGCTCCGACAGGGACTCCTACGAGCAGTACTTC.

V is TRBV29-1 and J is TRBJ2-5; unclear D gene. The CDR3 sequence is 9 residues long. V dropped 8 bases and J dropped 5 bases, with 6 bases sitting between them. Germline V gene lookup returns CDR1 SQVTM and CDR2 ANQGSEA. CDR3 residues: CSLLETQYF. CDR3 bases: TGCAGCTTGTTGGAGACCCAGTACTTC.

This clone has just a few counts. One junction end disagrees with the germline gene, perhaps due to a read error. This chain joins TRBV7-2 and TRBJ2-5; 8 positions match TRBD1. The CDR3 totals 15 residues. The germline V gene encodes CDR1 SGHTA and CDR2 FQGNSA. CDR3 coding DNA: TGCGCCAGCAGCCCGGAAGGACAGGGACGGGAGACCCAGTACTTC. It yields the protein CASSPEGQGRETQYF.

The chain couples TRBV9 to TRBJ2-7; no clear D. Germline V CDR1 and CDR2: SGDLS, YYNGEE. V shed 7 bases and J shed 4 bases, with 15 bases lying between them. The CDR3 covers 13 residues. In nucleotides, the CDR3 is TGTGCCAGCTGCCCCCGTTTACTATACGAGCAGTACTTC. Translated: CASCPRLLYEQYF.

The V call is TRBV5-1, the J call TRBJ1-2, with D maybe TRBD1 (5 bases). CDR3 length: 12 amino acids. Trimming took 0 bases from V and 10 from J, leaving 10 bases between them. CDR1 and CDR2 (germline): SGHRS, YFSETQ. The CDR3 DNA sequence: TGCGCCAGCAGCTTGGAATCCAGGGACTACACCTTC. Protein: CASSLESRDYTF.

V gene TRBV5-1 combines with J gene TRBJ2-5, with D perhaps matching TRBD1 or TRBD2 (6 bases each). There are 13 residues in the CDR3. Germline CDR1 is SGHRS and CDR2 is YFSETQ. V lost 4 bases to trimming and J lost 5 bases, with 12 bases between them. The CDR3 spells CASSEQGGETQYF. CDR3 nucleotide sequence: TGCGCCAGCAGCGAACAGGGAGGCGAGACCCAGTACTTC.

This clone has only a few counts. The CDR3 reads CAWRPSGAEQFF. The CDR3 region has the DNA TGTGCCTGGAGGCCTAGCGGGGCTGAGCAGTTCTTC. This rearrangement joins TRBV30 to TRBJ2-1, with TRBD2 matching over 9 bases. Germline CDR1 GTSNPN, CDR2 SVGIG (reference sequence). The CDR3 runs 12 residues. The V and J ends lost 3 bases and 9 bases, in that order; junction bases with no gene match: 3.

The genes are TRBV29-1 and TRBJ2-7, with a weak D call TRBD2 (5 bases). From germline, CDR1 is SQVTM and CDR2 ANQGSEA. CDR3 length: 11 amino acids. The ends were cut back, 8 bases at V and 4 bases at J, with 12 bases in the middle. The CDR3 DNA reads as TGCAGCCTTAGCGTAGGGTACGAGCAGTACTTC. It is translated as CSLSVGYEQYF.

The chain joins TRBV5-6 to TRBJ2-4; tentative D call: TRBD2 (5 bases). Between the trimmed V and J ends, which lost 4 bases and 16 bases, there was a span of 21 bases. Per the germline V gene, CDR1 is SGHDT and CDR2 is YYEEEE. There are 13 residues in the CDR3. The CDR3 protein is CASSRIRAGNHYF. The DNA for the CDR3 is TGTGCCAGCAGCAGAATCCGGGCCGGGAACCACTACTTC.

Many counts were recorded for this clone. The gene calls are TRBV7-3 and TRBJ2-1, with 11 bases lining up with TRBD2. J lost 7 bases, V lost 4 bases, and 9 bases had no gene match. This CDR3 is 16 amino acids long. Per germline, CDR1 SGHTA and CDR2 FQGTGA. This CDR3 is CASSSPGSGGANEQFF. CDR3 DNA sequence: TGTGCCAGCAGCTCCCCCGGTAGCGGGGGGGCAAATGAGCAGTTCTTC.

The chain has TRBV28 and TRBJ2-3; no definite D call. Trimming pared 10 bases from V and 0 bases from J, leaving 17 bases between. Germline loops: CDR1 MDHEN, CDR2 SYDVKM. The CDR3 is 15 residues long. CDR3 nucleotides: TGTGCCACTAAGTTCAGCCCGATTAGCACAGATACGCAGTATTTT. This codes for CATKFSPISTDTQYF.

The V and J genes are TRBV28 and TRBJ2-4, with D hard to call. CDR3 size: 13 residues. Germline assignment: CDR1 MDHEN and CDR2 SYDVKM. V gave up 6 bases and J gave up 12 bases, with 18 bases separating them. The CDR3 region is CASSLPAGLDQYF. The CDR3 nucleotides are TGTGCCAGCAGCCTTCCGGCCGGCTTAGATCAGTACTTC.

The rearrangement uses TRBV7-6 and TRBJ2-3; D is possibly TRBD2 (6 bases). CDR3 length: 15 amino acids. V lost 0 bases to trimming and J lost 5 bases, with 12 bases between them. Germline CDR1 and CDR2: SGHVS and FNYEAQ. The CDR3 loop is CASSLASPGVDTQYF. The CDR3 DNA reads TGTGCCAGCAGCTTAGCGTCCCCGGGGGTAGATACGCAGTATTTT.

This clone was seen a handful of times. This chain connects TRBV28 to TRBJ2-2; the match to TRBD2 covers 9 bases. Trimming at V came to 5 bases and at J to 4 bases, leaving 5 bases not matched to a gene. Looked up from germline, CDR1 is MDHEN and CDR2 is SYDVKM. The length of the CDR3 is 15 residues. DNA for the CDR3: TGTGCCAGCAGTCCACGACTAGCGGTCACCGGGGAGCTGTTTTTT. Amino acid sequence: CASSPRLAVTGELFF.

This chain uses TRBV27 with TRBJ2-7, with 10 bases matching TRBD2. The CDR3 runs 14 residues. Trimming cost V 9 bases and J 2 bases; bases outside gene matches: 7. Germline V gives CDR1 MNHEY, CDR2 SMNVEV (reference sequence). The CDR3 loop reads CARGGTSETYEQYF. CDR3 DNA sequence: TGTGCCAGGGGAGGGACTAGCGAAACCTACGAGCAGTACTTC.

Comment on this clone: Additional DNA sequences in this sample encode the identical CDR3. The V and J genes are TRBV28 and TRBJ1-5, with 10 bases identical to TRBD1. The trim removed 5 bases at V and 7 bases at J, leaving 5 bases unmatched. CDR1 is MDHEN and CDR2 is SYDVKM in the germline V gene. This CDR3 comprises 14 residues. CDR3 amino acids: CASSLGQGNQPQHF. The CDR3 DNA follows: TGTGCCAGCAGTCTGGGACAGGGGAACCAGCCCCAGCATTTT.

This clone was counted once. The genes are TRBV9 and TRBJ2-6; D unclear. Trimming shortened V by 0 bases and J by 9 bases, and 7 bases separated the two germline ends. CDR1 and CDR2 (germline): SGDLS, YYNGEE. This CDR3 comprises 13 residues. CDR3 DNA sequence: TGTGCCAGCAGCGTAGCCGAAGGCAACGTCCTGACTTTC. It encodes CASSVAEGNVLTF. The full variable domain, in which reference TRBV9 and TRBJ2-6 provide the parts outside the CDR3, is DSGVTQTPKHLITATGQRVTLRCSPRSGDLSVYWYQQSLDQGLQFLIQYYNGEERAKGNILERFSAQQFPDLHSELNLSSLELGDSALYFCASSVAEGNVLTFGAGSRLTVL.

The sample holds a few counts of this clone. The V and J genes are TRBV29-1 and TRBJ2-5, with unresolved D. V lost 1 base to trimming and J lost 3 bases, with 9 bases between them. Germline loops: CDR1 SQVTM, CDR2 ANQGSEA. This CDR3 comprises 13 residues. CDR3 DNA sequence: TGCAGCGTTGAAGTGGGCTGGAAAGAGACCCAGTACTTC. The encoded protein is CSVEVGWKETQYF. Supplemented by reference TRBV29-1 and TRBJ2-5, the full variable domain reads SAVISQKPSRDICQRGTSLTIQCQVDSQVTMMFWYRQQPGQSLTLIATANQGSEATYESGFVIDKFPISRPNLTFSTLTVSNMSPEDSSIYLCSVEVGWKETQYFGPGTRLLVL.

This clone came up a few times. This chain connects TRBV11-2 to TRBJ2-4; TRBD2 is a possible D gene (5 bases). The CDR3 is 17 residues long. CDR1 and CDR2 from the germline V gene are SGHAT and FQNNGV. V lost 5 bases and J lost 2, with 19 bases in between. CDR3 sequence: CASSLHWEKESKNIQYF. Written as DNA, the CDR3 is TGTGCCAGCAGCCTACACTGGGAGAAGGAGTCCAAAAACATTCAGTACTTC.

This clone showed up just a few times. V gene TRBV29-1 combines with J gene TRBJ2-2, with D perhaps being TRBD1 or TRBD2 (5 bases each). Germline assignment: CDR1 SQVTM and CDR2 ANQGSEA. The CDR3 is 17 amino acids. The V end was cut by 2 bases, the J end by 4 bases, with 20 bases between. The DNA for the CDR3 is TGCAGCGTTGAAAGGCGTGGGCGAGGGGCGATCACCGGGGAGCTGTTTTTT. Amino acids: CSVERRGRGAITGELFF.

This CDR3 reads CASSLDRDQPQHF. The CDR3 DNA is TGCGCCAGCAGCCTGGACAGGGATCAGCCCCAGCATTTT. The chain has TRBV5-1 and TRBJ1-5; 8 bases are shared with TRBD1. Per germline, CDR1 SGHRS and CDR2 YFSETQ. Germline trimming cut 4 bases from V and 5 bases from J; bases unmatched to any gene: 2. The CDR3 length is 13 residues. Based on the CDR3 plus reference TRBV5-1 and TRBJ1-5, the full variable domain is KAGVTQTPRYLIKTRGQQVTLSCSPISGHRSVSWYQQTPGQGLQFLFEYFSETQRNKGNFPGRFSGRQFSNSRSEMNVSTLELGDSALYLCASSLDRDQPQHFGDGTRLSIL.

The chain has TRBV29-1 and TRBJ2-3, with a weak D call TRBD1 (6 bases). Trimming took off 4 bases at V and 4 bases at J, with 12 bases between the two ends. The germline CDR1 and CDR2 sequences are SQVTM and ANQGSEA. CDR3 length equals 13 residues. CDR3 in amino acids: CSVVGGPPDTQYF. CDR3 sequence (DNA): TGCAGCGTTGTAGGGGGTCCCCCAGATACGCAGTATTTT.

This clone was picked up a small number of times. V usage is TRBV18 and J usage is TRBJ2-3; 7 nucleotides align to TRBD1. The CDR3 contains 15 residues. The V gene end was trimmed by 0 bases and the J gene end by 6 bases; junction bases not matched to a gene: 6. CDR1 and CDR2 from the germline V gene are KGHSH and LQKENI. The CDR3 spells CASSPPSTGSDTQYF. CDR3 nucleotide sequence: TGTGCCAGCTCACCACCTTCGACAGGGTCCGATACGCAGTATTTT.

This clone was detected ten times or more. The rearrangement uses TRBV7-2 and TRBJ2-1, with D possibly being TRBD2 (6 bases). Per the germline V gene, CDR1 is SGHTA and CDR2 is FQGNSA. Trimming cost V 8 bases and J 4 bases, with 12 bases left between them. CDR3 length equals 13 residues. The CDR3: CASGRKGYNEQFF. DNA of the CDR3: TGTGCCAGCGGGAGGAAGGGTTACAATGAGCAGTTCTTC.

The rearrangement uses TRBV29-1 and TRBJ2-3, with D possibly matching TRBD2 (5 bases). Germline-derived CDR1 and CDR2 are SQVTM and ANQGSEA. Trimming removed 5 bases at V and 0 bases at J, with 15 bases between. The CDR3 runs to 15 residues. CDR3 in amino acids: CSVRAGAISTDTQYF. The CDR3 nucleotides are TGCAGCGTTCGTGCGGGTGCCATCAGCACAGATACGCAGTATTTT.

This CDR3 reads CASSAVRGNLYEQYF. The CDR3 DNA is TGTGCCAGCAGCGCTGTGCGGGGCAACCTTTACGAGCAGTACTTC. The genes are TRBV7-9 and TRBJ2-7; perhaps TRBD2 as D (6 bases). V lost 5 bases and J lost 4, with 18 bases in between. Germline loops: CDR1 SEHNR, CDR2 FQNEAQ (reference sequence). The CDR3 extends over 15 amino acids. Full variable domain (missing parts from reference TRBV7-9 and TRBJ2-7): DTGVSQNPRHKITKRGQNVTFRCDPISEHNRLYWYRQTLGQGPEFLTYFQNEAQLEKSRLLSDRFSAERPKGSFSTLEIQRTEQGDSAMYLCASSAVRGNLYEQYFGPGTRLTVT.

The chain couples TRBV30 to TRBJ2-1; the match to TRBD2 covers 12 bases. Germline values: CDR1 GTSNPN, CDR2 SVGIG (reference sequence). The CDR3 extends over 16 amino acids. The ends lost 2 bases at V and 10 bases at J; junction bases unmatched: 12. Written as DNA, the CDR3 is TGTGCCTGGAGTTCATGGACTAGCGGGGCGCCCTGGGAGCAGTTCTTC. This codes for CAWSSWTSGAPWEQFF.

This clone was picked up a small number of times. This sequence joins TRBV18 and TRBJ2-3; a possible D gene is TRBD2 (6 bases). The germline gives CDR1 KGHSH, CDR2 LQKENI. The CDR3 is made up of 14 amino acids. V lost 2 bases to trimming and J lost 6 bases, with 12 bases between them. The CDR3 DNA reads as TGTGCCAGCTCACCAGGCCGGGAGTTCGATACGCAGTATTTT. Protein: CASSPGREFDTQYF.

This clone occurred a few times. The rearrangement uses TRBV28 and TRBJ1-5; no definite D call. V was pared by 3 bases and J by 0 bases, with 12 bases between. Germline V lookup: CDR1 MDHEN, CDR2 SYDVKM. This CDR3 is 16 amino acids long. CDR3 nucleotide sequence: TGTGCCAGCAGTTTCTCCGGAAAGGATAGCAATCAGCCCCAGCATTTT. It is translated as CASSFSGKDSNQPQHF. Drawing the rest from reference TRBV28 and TRBJ1-5, the complete variable domain is DVKVTQSSRYLVKRTGEKVFLECVQDMDHENMFWYRQDPGLGLRLIYFSYDVKMKEKGDIPEGYSVSREKKERFSLILESASTNQTSMYLCASSFSGKDSNQPQHFGDGTRLSIL.

This clone came up a few times. The J gene is TRBJ1-1, the V gene TRBV6-5, with D uncertain. Trimming left V 6 bases short and J 1 base short, with 12 bases between. The V gene's germline CDR1 is MNHEY and CDR2 SVGAGI. CDR3 size: 14 residues. This chain's CDR3 is CASRTGTRNTEAFF. The CDR3 DNA follows: TGTGCCAGCAGAACCGGAACCCGGAACACTGAAGCTTTCTTT.

The V and J genes are TRBV7-3 and TRBJ2-1; 9 bases fit TRBD2. This CDR3 has 15 amino acids. In germline, CDR1 is SGHTA, CDR2 FQGTGA. Trimming took 5 bases from V and 7 from J; bases not matched to a gene: 9. The CDR3 DNA reads as TGTGCCAGCAGCAAGGAACTAGCGGGTGTGAATGAGCAGTTCTTC. This sequence encodes CASSKELAGVNEQFF.